This T cell receptor beta chain stems from a study of T cell repertoires in cytomegalovirus infection. Study-wide results and caveats: Identification of carriers of CMV plus the relevant HLA was achieved through cumulative public TCR beta family frequency.

The table lists this clonotype with many counts. Its specificity is not known. The CDR3 consists of 17 residues. CDR1 and CDR2 (germline): SGHTA, FQGNSA. The V segment lost 5 bases and the J segment 7 bases; nucleotides outside the gene matches: 15. TCRdb fed the reads into MiXCR, producing one record per CDR3 protein. The sample lists 640,000 or so distinct CDR3 sequences; 30% to 40% were seen once. The genes are TRBV7-2 and TRBJ2-5; 11 positions agree with TRBD1. This specimen was cultured PBMCs, taken from culture after CMV antigen stimulation. The TCR originated in a human donor in good health (CMV status not recorded). Some clones in this sample may be carry-over from other donors' samples. The CDR3 is CASSRTGGGSGHLTQYF. CDR3 DNA: TGTGCCAGCAGCCGGACAGGGGGCGGAAGTGGCCACTTGACCCAGTACTTC.